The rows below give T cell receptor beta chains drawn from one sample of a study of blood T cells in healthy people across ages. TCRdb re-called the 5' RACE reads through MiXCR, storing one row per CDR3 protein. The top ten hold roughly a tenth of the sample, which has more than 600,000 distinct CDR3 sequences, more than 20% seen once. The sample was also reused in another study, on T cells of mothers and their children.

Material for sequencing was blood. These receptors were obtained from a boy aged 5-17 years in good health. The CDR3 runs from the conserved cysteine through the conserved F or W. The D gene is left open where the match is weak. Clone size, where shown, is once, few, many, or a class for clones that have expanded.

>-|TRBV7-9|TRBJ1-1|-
TGTGCCAGCAGCTTAGAAGTTAGTGAAGCTTTCTTT
CASSLEVSEAFF
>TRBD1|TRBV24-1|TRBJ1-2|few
TGTGCCACCAGCGACGGGACAGGGGGACGTGGCTACACCTTC
CATSDGTGGRGYTF
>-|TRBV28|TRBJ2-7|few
TGTGCCACCCAAGACGGTAGCGGACGATACGAGCAGTACTTC
CATQDGSGRYEQYF
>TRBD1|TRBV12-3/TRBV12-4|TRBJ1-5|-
TGTGCCAGCAGTCCCAACAGGGGGCGCGGTCAGCCCCAGCATTTT
CASSPNRGRGQPQHF
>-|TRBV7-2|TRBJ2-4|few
TGTGCCAGCTCAACTTCAGGGGGGAGAAACATTCAGTACTTC
CASSTSGGRNIQYF
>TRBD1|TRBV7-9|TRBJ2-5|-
TGTGCCAGCAGCACCGGGGACAGCCAAGAGACCCAGTACTTC
CASSTGDSQETQYF
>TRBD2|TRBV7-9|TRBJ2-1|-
TGTGCCAGCAGCTCCCATATGGGTGCGGGAGGAGGCGATGAGCAGTTCTTC
CASSSHMGAGGGDEQFF
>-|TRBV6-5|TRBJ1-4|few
TGTGCCAGCAGGGGGAATAATGAAAAACTGTTTTTT
CASRGNNEKLFF
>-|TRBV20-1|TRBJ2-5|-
TGCAGTGCTAGTATGGGGGGCGCTCAACGAGAGACCCAGTACTTC
CSASMGGAQRETQYF
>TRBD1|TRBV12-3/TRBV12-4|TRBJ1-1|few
TGTGCCAGCAGTTTAAACAGGGGGATGGGCACTGAAGCTTTCTTT
CASSLNRGMGTEAFF